This T cell receptor beta chain is from a study of T cells expressing NK-cell markers. TCRdb re-called the 5' RACE reads and catalogs CDR3 proteins one per entry, DNA excluded. This repertoire includes 450,000 to 600,000 distinct CDR3 sequences. The CDR3 covers 16 residues. Germline-derived CDR1 and CDR2 are SGHRS and YFSETQ. The source is a man aged 18 to 30 in good health. The sample consisted of blood T cells: a sorted CD56 or NKG2C T cell subset, CD4+ or CD8+ T cells, or bulk PBMC T cells (not recorded which). V and J are TRBV5-1 and TRBJ1-2; checking the TCRdb D call of TRBD1 is not possible without DNA. The chain's CDR3 is CASSSQTGQFNYGYTF.